These T cell receptor beta chains were read from a single sample in a study of blood T cell repertoires in COVID-19. Libraries were prepared by immunoSEQ multiplex PCR; TCRdb keeps only in-frame clonotypes and omits some of them. The sample records approximately 200,000 clones, about 87% being singletons. Sample: PBMCs or T cells enriched from blood (not recorded which). These receptors came from a man between 18 and 35 years old with acute COVID-19. The CDR3 runs from the conserved cysteine through the conserved F or W. A D gene is named only where the DNA matches it firmly. Size is omitted from some rows. Given values are once, few, many or a class for expanded clones.

abundance,d_gene,j_gene,v_gene,CDR3aa,CDR3nt
few,.,TRBJ1-1,TRBV4-3,CASSVRENTEAFF,TGCGCCAGCAGCGTCCGAGAGAACACTGAAGCTTTCTTT
once,.,TRBJ2-7,TRBV6-5,CASSYVPHPSSYEQYF,TGTGCCAGCAGTTACGTTCCCCACCCGAGCTCCTACGAGCAGTACTTC
.,.,TRBJ2-7,TRBV6-5,CASTRQGPAYEQYF,TGTGCCAGCACTAGGCAGGGGCCGGCCTACGAGCAGTACTTC
.,.,TRBJ1-3,TRBV9,CASEEGTGSGNTIYF,TGTGCCAGCGAGGAAGGAACGGGCTCTGGAAACACCATATATTTT
.,.,TRBJ2-5,TRBV10-2,CASSEVSPEGTQYF,TGCGCCAGCAGTGAGGTCTCTCCGGAGGGGACCCAGTACTTC
.,TRBD1,TRBJ2-7,TRBV25-1,CASRADRAYEQYF,TGTGCCAGCAGAGCGGACAGGGCCTACGAGCAGTACTTC
.,TRBD2,TRBJ2-3,TRBV7-3,CASSLIPAGGSLDTQYF,TGTGCCAGCAGCTTAATCCCAGCGGGAGGGTCTTTGGATACGCAGTATTTT
.,TRBD2,TRBJ2-1,TRBV5-1,CASSLVPSGYNEQFF,TGCGCCAGCAGCTTGGTTCCTAGCGGTTACAATGAGCAGTTCTTC
.,TRBD1,TRBJ2-7,TRBV27,CASSPGTGYEQYF,TGTGCCAGCAGTCCCGGGACAGGCTACGAGCAGTACTTC
.,.,TRBJ2-5,TRBV25-1,CASSESLGVAAQYF,TGTGCCAGCAGTGAATCGTTGGGTGTGGCGGCCCAGTACTTC
once,.,TRBJ1-5,TRBV21-1,CASSPRKTGGGQPQHF,TGTGCCAGCAGCCCACGAAAGACAGGGGGAGGTCAGCCCCAGCATTTT
.,.,TRBJ1-1,TRBV7-3,CASSLTNTNTEAFF,TGTGCCAGCAGCTTAACGAACACGAACACTGAAGCTTTCTTT
.,TRBD1,TRBJ1-2,TRBV4-3,CASSQATRQGSLHYGYTF,TGCGCCAGCAGCCAAGCAACACGACAGGGCAGCCTACACTATGGCTACACCTTC
.,.,TRBJ1-6,TRBV28,CASSPRTWVVSPLHF,TGTGCCAGCAGTCCCCGGACTTGGGTGGTTTCACCCCTCCACTTT
.,.,TRBJ2-7,TRBV12-3/TRBV12-4,CASSFTRRGEQYF,TGTGCCAGCAGTTTCACCCGAAGGGGAGAGCAGTACTTC
.,TRBD2,TRBJ2-1,TRBV7-8,CASSLLPGLAGDGVYNEQFF,TGTGCCAGCAGCCTCCTCCCGGGACTAGCGGGAGACGGGGTCTACAATGAGCAGTTCTTC